There are many counts of the clone carrying this T cell receptor beta chain. No antigen is known for it. V gave up 5 bases and J gave up 5 bases; unmatched junction bases: 6. There are 14 residues in the CDR3. Germline-derived CDR1 and CDR2 are MDHEN and SYDVKM. Library preparation for TCR beta used quantitative 5'-RACE with molecular barcodes. TCRdb processed the 5' RACE reads anew with MiXCR; each CDR3 protein has one entry. The profile shows around 150,000 distinct CDR3 sequences, about 16% of them singletons. The data were obtained in a study of CD8 T cells in ankylosing spondylitis. The study, taken as a whole, reports: Significantly higher representation of disease-linked clones was reported for matched ankylosing spondylitis synovial fluid. Clones that were linked to disease were CD8+ and were relatively rare in peripheral blood. Earlier authors reported some of these motif variants in reactive arthritis synovial fluid and blood.

The clonotype originates from a male donor with ankylosing spondylitis or in good health (not recorded which). The sequenced material came from blood, either unsorted or a sorted T cell fraction (not recorded which). The chain has TRBV28 and TRBJ1-5; 7 nucleotides match TRBD1. CDR3 coding DNA: TGTGCCAGCAGTCTACGACAGGGATATCAGCCCCAGCATTTT. Residues: CASSLRQGYQPQHF.